This T cell receptor (beta chain) was obtained from a study of cytomegalovirus exposure and HLA in healthy donors. Whole-study context: Inside one of the first data releases sat about 85 million unique TCRs taken from HLA-typed donors. Broader study findings: Presence/absence analyses assumed roughly uniform sequencing depth across donors. In a later analysis, at a false discovery rate of 0.05, approximately 16,000 TCR beta sequences were associated with HLA alleles. TCR beta chains numbering approximately 150 were designated cytomegalovirus-associated.

For this clone: The antigen is unknown.

The CDR3 is 14 residues long. Trimming cost V 2 bases and J 5 bases, with 13 bases left between them. In germline, CDR1 is SGHTA, CDR2 FQGNSA. Researchers ran the PCR with 60 Vbeta and 13 Jbeta primers. Produced via immunoSEQ multiplex PCR; TCRdb's table is partial and in-frame only. The specimen's table records 100,000 to 150,000 clones. J is TRBJ2-7 and V is TRBV7-2, with a tentative D call TRBD1 (6 bases). Sequencing was carried out using PBMCs. The sequence was collected from a man in his forties or fifties in good health and CMV-seronegative. The CDR3 DNA reads TGTGCCAGCAGCTTATTCGGACAGTTCCACGAGCAGTACTTC. Residues: CASSLFGQFHEQYF.